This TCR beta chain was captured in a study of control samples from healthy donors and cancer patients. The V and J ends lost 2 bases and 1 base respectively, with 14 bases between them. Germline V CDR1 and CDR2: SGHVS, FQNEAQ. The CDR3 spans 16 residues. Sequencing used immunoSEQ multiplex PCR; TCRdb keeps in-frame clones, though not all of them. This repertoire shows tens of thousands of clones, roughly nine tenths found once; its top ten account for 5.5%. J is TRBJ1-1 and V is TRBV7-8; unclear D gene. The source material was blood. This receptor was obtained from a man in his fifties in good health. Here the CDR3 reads CASSLLDGASNTEAFF. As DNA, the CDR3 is TGTGCCAGCAGCTTATTGGATGGCGCTTCGAACACTGAAGCTTTCTTT.